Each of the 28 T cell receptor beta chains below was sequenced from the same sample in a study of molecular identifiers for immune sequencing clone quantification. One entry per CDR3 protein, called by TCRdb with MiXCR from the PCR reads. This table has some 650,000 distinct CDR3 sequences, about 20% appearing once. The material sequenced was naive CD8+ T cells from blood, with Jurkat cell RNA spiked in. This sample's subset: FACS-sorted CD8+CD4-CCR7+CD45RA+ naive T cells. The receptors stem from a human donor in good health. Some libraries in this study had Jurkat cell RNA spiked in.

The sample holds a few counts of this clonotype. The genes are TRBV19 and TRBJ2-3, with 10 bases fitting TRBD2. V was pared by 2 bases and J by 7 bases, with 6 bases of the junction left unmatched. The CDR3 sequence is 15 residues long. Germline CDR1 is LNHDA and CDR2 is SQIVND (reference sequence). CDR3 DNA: TGTGCCAGTAGTATACTCCCTAGCGGGAGATATACGCAGTATTTT. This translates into CASSILPSGRYTQYF.

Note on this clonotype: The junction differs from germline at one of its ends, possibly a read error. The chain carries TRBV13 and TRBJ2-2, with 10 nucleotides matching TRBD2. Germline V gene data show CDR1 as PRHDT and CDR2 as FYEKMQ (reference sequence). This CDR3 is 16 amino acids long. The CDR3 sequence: CASSFSGRAVVGEPFF. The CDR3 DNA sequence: TGTGCCAGCAGCTTCAGCGGGAGGGCCGTAGTCGGGGAGCCGTTTTTT. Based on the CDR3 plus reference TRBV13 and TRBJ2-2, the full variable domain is AAGVIQSPRHLIKEKRETATLKCYPIPRHDTVYWYQQGPGQDPQFLISFYEKMQSDKGSIPDRFSAQQFSDYHSELNMSSLELGDSALYFCASSFSGRAVVGEPFFGEGSRLTVL.

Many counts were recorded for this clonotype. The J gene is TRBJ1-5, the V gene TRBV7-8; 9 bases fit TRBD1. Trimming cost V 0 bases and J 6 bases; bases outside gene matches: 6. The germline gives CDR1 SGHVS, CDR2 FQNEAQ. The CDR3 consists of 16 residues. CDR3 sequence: CASSLADRGLGQPQHF. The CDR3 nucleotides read TGTGCCAGCAGCTTAGCAGACAGGGGGTTGGGTCAGCCCCAGCATTTT.

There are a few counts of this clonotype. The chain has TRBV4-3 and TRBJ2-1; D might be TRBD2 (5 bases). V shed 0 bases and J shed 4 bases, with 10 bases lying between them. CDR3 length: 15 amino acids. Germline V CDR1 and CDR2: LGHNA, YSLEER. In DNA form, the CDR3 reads TGCGCCAGCAGCCAAGATTTGCTAGCTTACAATGAGCAGTTCTTC. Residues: CASSQDLLAYNEQFF.

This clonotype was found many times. CDR3 in DNA: TGCGCCAGCAGCTTGGCCCTAGCGGGACTTACAGATACGCAGTATTTT. Encoded protein: CASSLALAGLTDTQYF. The chain carries TRBV5-1 and TRBJ2-3, with 9 bases matching TRBD2. The J segment lost 3 bases and the V segment lost 0 bases, leaving 5 bases of the junction unmatched. The germline V gene has CDR1 SGHRS and CDR2 YFSETQ. The CDR3 runs to 16 residues.

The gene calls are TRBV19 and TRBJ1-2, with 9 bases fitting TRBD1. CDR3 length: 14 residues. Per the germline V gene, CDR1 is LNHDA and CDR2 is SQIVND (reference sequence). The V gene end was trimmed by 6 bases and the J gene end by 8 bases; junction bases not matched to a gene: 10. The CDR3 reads CASSPGQGSWGYTF. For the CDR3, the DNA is TGTGCCAGTAGCCCGGGACAGGGATCCTGGGGCTACACCTTC.

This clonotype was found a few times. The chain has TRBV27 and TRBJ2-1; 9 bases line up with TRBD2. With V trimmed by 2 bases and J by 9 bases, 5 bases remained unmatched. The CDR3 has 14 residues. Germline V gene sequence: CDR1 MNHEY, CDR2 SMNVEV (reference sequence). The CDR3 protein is CASSLAGGPREQFF. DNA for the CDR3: TGTGCCAGCAGTTTAGCGGGAGGGCCACGTGAGCAGTTCTTC.

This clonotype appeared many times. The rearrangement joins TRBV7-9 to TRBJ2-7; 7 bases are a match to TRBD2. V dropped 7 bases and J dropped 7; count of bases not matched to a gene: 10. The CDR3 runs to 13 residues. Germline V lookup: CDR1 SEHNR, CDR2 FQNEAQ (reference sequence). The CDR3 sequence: CASNQGGVSEQYF. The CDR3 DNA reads TGTGCCAGCAACCAGGGAGGGGTCTCTGAGCAGTACTTC.

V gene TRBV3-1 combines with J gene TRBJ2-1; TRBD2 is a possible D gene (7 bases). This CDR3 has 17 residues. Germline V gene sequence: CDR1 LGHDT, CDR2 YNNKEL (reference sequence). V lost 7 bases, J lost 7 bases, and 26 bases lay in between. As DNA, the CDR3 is TGTGCCAGCACCCACGGTGCGGAGGGGGGGATTGGGAATGAGCAGTTCTTC. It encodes CASTHGAEGGIGNEQFF.

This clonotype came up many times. The CDR3 sequence: CASSPRADFSEAFF. The CDR3 DNA reads TGTGCCAGCAGCCCGCGGGCGGATTTCTCTGAAGCTTTCTTT. The rearrangement uses TRBV12-3 or TRBV12-4 and TRBJ1-1, with D unclear. Between the trimmed V and J ends, which lost 6 bases and 6 bases, there was a span of 17 bases. The CDR3 has 14 amino acids.

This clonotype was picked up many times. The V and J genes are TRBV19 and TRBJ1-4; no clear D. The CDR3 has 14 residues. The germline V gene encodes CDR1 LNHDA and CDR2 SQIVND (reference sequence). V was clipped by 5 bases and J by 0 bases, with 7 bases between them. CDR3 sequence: CASSYTATNEKLFF. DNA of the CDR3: TGTGCCAGTAGTTATACTGCAACTAATGAAAAACTGTTTTTT.

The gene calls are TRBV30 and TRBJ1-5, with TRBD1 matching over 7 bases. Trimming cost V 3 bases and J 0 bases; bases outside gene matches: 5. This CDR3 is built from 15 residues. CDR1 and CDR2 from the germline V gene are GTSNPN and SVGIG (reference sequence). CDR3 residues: CAWRDRSYSNQPQHF. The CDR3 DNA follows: TGTGCCTGGAGGGACAGGAGCTATAGCAATCAGCCCCAGCATTTT.

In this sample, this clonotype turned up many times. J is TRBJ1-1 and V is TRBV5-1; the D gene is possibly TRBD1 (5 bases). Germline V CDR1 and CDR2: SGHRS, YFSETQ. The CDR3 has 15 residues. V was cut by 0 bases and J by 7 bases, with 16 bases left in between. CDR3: CASSLDTWTLDEAFF. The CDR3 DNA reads TGCGCCAGCAGCTTGGACACTTGGACACTTGATGAAGCTTTCTTT.

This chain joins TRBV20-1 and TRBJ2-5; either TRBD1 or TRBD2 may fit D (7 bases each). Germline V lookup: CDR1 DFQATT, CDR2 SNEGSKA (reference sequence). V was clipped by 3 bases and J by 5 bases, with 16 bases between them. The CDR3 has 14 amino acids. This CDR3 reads CSAREAGQRETQYF. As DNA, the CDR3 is TGCAGTGCTAGGGAAGCGGGACAGCGGGAGACCCAGTACTTC.

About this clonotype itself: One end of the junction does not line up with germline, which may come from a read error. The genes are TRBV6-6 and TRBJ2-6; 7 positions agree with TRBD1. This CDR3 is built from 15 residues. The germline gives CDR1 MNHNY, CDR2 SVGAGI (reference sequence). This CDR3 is CASSPTGTGANVLAF. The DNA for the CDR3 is TGTGCCAGCAGTCCCACAGGAACAGGGGCCAACGTCCTGGCTTTC.

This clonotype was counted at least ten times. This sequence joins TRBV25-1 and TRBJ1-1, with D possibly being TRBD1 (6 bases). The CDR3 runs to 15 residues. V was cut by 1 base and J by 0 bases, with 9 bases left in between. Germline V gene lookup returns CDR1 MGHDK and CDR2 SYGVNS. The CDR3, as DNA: TGTGCCAGCAGTGAATTTCAGGGGCTGAACACTGAAGCTTTCTTT. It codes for CASSEFQGLNTEAFF. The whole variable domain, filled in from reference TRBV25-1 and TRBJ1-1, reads EADIYQTPRYLVIGTGKKITLECSQTMGHDKMYWYQQDPGMELHLIHYSYGVNSTEKGDLSSESTVSRIRTEHFPLTLESARPSHTSQYLCASSEFQGLNTEAFFGQGTRLTVV.

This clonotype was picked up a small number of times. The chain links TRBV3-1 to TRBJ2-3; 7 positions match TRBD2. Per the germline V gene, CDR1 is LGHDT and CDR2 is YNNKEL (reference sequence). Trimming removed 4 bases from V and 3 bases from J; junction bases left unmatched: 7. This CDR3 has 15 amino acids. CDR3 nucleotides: TGTGCCAGCAGCCCAGTGCTAGCGGAGACAGATACGCAGTATTTT. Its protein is CASSPVLAETDTQYF.

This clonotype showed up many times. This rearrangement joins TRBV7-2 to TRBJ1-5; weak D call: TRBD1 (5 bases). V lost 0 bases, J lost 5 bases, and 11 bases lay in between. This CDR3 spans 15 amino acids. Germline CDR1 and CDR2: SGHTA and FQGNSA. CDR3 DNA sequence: TGTGCCAGCAGCTTAGCCTGGGGGGGGTATCAGCCCCAGCATTTT. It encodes CASSLAWGGYQPQHF.

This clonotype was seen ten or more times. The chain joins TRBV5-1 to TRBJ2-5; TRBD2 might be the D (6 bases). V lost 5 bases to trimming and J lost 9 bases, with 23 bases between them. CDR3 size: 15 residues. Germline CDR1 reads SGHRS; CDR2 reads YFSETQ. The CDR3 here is CASRKTASSGGAQYF. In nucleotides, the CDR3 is TGCGCCAGCAGAAAGACAGCCAGCTCCGGAGGGGCCCAGTACTTC. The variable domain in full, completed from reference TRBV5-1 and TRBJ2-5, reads KAGVTQTPRYLIKTRGQQVTLSCSPISGHRSVSWYQQTPGQGLQFLFEYFSETQRNKGNFPGRFSGRQFSNSRSEMNVSTLELGDSALYLCASRKTASSGGAQYFGPGTRLLVL.

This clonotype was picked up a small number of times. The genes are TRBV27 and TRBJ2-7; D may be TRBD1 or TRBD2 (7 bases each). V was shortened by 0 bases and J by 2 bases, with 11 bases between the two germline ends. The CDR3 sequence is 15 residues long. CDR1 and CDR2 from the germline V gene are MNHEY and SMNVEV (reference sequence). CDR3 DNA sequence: TGTGCCAGCAGTTTATCATCAGGGGGGGCCTACGAGCAGTACTTC. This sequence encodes CASSLSSGGAYEQYF.

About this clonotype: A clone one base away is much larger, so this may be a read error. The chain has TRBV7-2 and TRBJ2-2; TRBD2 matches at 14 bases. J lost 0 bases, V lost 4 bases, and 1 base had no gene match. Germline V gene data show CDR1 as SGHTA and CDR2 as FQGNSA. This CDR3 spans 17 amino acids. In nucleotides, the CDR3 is TGTGCCAGCAGCTCGGGACTAGCGGGAGCGAACACCGGGGAGCTGTTTTTT. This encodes CASSSGLAGANTGELFF.

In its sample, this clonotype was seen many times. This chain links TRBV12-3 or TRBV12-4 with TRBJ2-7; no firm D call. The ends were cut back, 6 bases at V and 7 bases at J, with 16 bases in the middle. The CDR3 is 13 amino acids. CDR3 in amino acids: CASRTSLAAEQYF. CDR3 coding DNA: TGTGCCAGCAGGACGTCTCTGGCGGCTGAGCAGTACTTC.

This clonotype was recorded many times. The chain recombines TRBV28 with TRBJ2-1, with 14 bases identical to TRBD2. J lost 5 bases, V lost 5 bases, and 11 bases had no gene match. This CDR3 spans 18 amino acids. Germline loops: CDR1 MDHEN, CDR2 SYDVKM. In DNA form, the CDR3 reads TGTGCCAGCAGTAATTCGCCGGGACTAGCGGGAGCCGACAATGAGCAGTTCTTC. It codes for CASSNSPGLAGADNEQFF.

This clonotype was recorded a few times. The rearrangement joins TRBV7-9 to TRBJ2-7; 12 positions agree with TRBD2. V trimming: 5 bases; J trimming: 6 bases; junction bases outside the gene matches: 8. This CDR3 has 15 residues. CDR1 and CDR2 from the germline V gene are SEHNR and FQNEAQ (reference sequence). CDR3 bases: TGTGCCAGCAGCGTTTCTAGCGGGAGGGTTATCGAGCAGTACTTC. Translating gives CASSVSSGRVIEQYF. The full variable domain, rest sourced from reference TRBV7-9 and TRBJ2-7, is DTGVSQNPRHKITKRGQNVTFRCDPISEHNRLYWYRQTLGQGPEFLTYFQNEAQLEKSRLLSDRFSAERPKGSFSTLEIQRTEQGDSAMYLCASSVSSGRVIEQYFGPGTRLTVT.

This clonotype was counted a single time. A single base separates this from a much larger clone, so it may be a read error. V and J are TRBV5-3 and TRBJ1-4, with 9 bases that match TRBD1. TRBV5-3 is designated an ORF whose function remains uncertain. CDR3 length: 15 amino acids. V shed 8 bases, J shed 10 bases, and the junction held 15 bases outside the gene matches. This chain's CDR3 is CASSRDRDESGKLFF. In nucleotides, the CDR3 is TGTGCCAGCAGCCGGGACAGGGACGAAAGTGGAAAACTGTTTTTT.

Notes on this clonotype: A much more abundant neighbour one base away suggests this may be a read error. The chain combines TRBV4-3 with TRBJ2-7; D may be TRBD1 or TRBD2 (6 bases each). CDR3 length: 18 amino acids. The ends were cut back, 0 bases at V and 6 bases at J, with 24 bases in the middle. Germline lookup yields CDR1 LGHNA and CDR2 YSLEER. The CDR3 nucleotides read TGCGCCAGCAGCCAAGATCGACTGGGGGGCTCCATTTCGGTCGAGCAGTACTTC. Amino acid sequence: CASSQDRLGGSISVEQYF.

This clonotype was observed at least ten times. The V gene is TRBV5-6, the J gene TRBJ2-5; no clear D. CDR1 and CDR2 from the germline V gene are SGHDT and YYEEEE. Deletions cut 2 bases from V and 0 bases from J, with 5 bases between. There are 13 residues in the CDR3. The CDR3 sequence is CASSLRNQETQYF. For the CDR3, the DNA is TGTGCCAGCAGCTTACGGAACCAAGAGACCCAGTACTTC. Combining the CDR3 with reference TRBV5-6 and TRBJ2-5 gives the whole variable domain DAGVTQSPTHLIKTRGQQVTLRCSPKSGHDTVSWYQQALGQGPQFIFQYYEEEERQRGNFPDRFSGHQFPNYSSELNVNALLLGDSALYLCASSLRNQETQYFGPGTRLLVL.

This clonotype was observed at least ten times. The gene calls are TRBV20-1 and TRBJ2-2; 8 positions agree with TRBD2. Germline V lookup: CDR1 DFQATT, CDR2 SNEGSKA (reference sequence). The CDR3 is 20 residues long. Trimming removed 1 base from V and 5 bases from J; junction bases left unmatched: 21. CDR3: CSARVFQFLAGSLGTGELFF. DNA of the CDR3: TGCAGTGCTAGAGTCTTCCAGTTTTTAGCGGGAAGCTTAGGAACCGGGGAGCTGTTTTTT.